What follows is one TCR beta chain and its context. This may arise from a read error, as a much more abundant clone is one base away. Given the absence of the conserved phenylalanine or tryptophan at the CDR3 end, a read error is likely. This sample was taken from a study of CD8+CD57+ T cells in acquired aplastic anemia. V gave up 2 bases and J gave up 5 bases; unmatched junction bases: 7. Germline assignment: CDR1 MNHEY and CDR2 SVGAGI. The CDR3 contains 16 residues. Genomic DNA served as template for TCR beta VDJ and CDR3 profiling. TCRdb reprocessed the reads via MiXCR and lists one record per CDR3 protein. The repertoire has 250,000 to 300,000 distinct CDR3 sequences, 45% to 65% of them found once; the top ten carry 6.5% to 10%.

Specimen: sorted CD4+, CD8+, or CD8+CD57+ T cells (not recorded which) from PBMCs. The chain couples TRBV6-5 to TRBJ1-1; 11 bases agree with TRBD1. This sequence originates from a human donor with severe aplastic anemia or a healthy control (not recorded which). The CDR3, as DNA: TGTGCCAGCAGTTACGTTAAGGACAGGGGGCGTACTGAAGCTTTCCTT. Its translation is CASSYVKDRGRTEAFL.